The source of this T cell receptor (beta chain) is a study of response to subunit inactivated influenza vaccine. Whole-study results and caveats: The authors suggested that few new T cells are recruited per seasonal influenza vaccination.

CDR1 and CDR2 from the germline V gene are SGHVS and FQNEAQ. The CDR3 extends over 18 amino acids. Between the trimmed V and J ends, which lost 6 bases and 5 bases, there was a span of 28 bases. This clonotype was counted between two and nine times. Its antigen is undetermined. TCRdb reprocessed the RT-PCR reads via MiXCR and lists one record per CDR3 protein. The sample has around 250,000 distinct CDR3 sequences; about 12% are singletons. The clonotype was recovered from a man aged 50 to 59 who received an inactivated influenza vaccine. The sequences come from non-naive T cells sorted from PBMCs, collected less than 15 days before vaccination. This chain links TRBV7-8 with TRBJ2-5; maybe TRBD1 (7 bases). The CDR3 DNA sequence: TGTGCCAGCAGTCCAAAACGGCCAGGGGGGTCGATTTTGGAGACCCAGTACTTC. The encoded protein is CASSPKRPGGSILETQYF.